The present TCR beta chain was sequenced within a study of cytomegalovirus exposure and HLA in healthy donors (dated by TCRdb to 2017 to 2019). Study-level background: An earlier analysis of approximately 600 of the donors reported about 290 Gb of sequence data and roughly 100 million unique TCR beta sequences from around 200 million T cells. On average, about 240,000 unique TCR beta nucleotide sequences were sequenced per donor among roughly 430 genotyped donors of the cohort, with around 19% of those sequences being non-productive. To study patterns of TCR occurrence, a later analysis re-analyzed previously published TCR beta repertoires from around 700 donors and added high-resolution HLA genotyping. All discovery cohort repertoires had been generated on a single sequencing platform. A handful of DR-DQ haplotypes were handled as single units for association and clustering because linkage in the cohort was strong. The study used immunosequencing to profile the T cell repertoires of 666 subjects and linked those repertoires to cytomegalovirus serostatus. The aim of the study was to test whether cataloging public T cell receptors could identify signatures of past pathogen exposure. Of the roughly 400 genotyped donors, roughly 76% were placed in the genetic ancestry cluster associated with self-reported Caucasian donors. Roughly 300 gigabases of sequencing data and 80 million or so unique TCR sequences were included in an early release covering about 700 HLA-typed donors. The later analysis used no new phenotypic data to find candidate immune exposures, relying instead on TCR beta sequences and their occurrence across donors. HLA typing covered class I and class II loci at four-digit resolution. To decide whether each TCR beta V gene segment behaved as functional or pseudogenic, an earlier analysis of fewer than 750 of the donors relied on high-throughput TCR beta sequencing. In a later genetic analysis, genome-wide SNP genotypes for 398 of the 666 donors were used, and that subset was treated as a discovery cohort. A separate validation cohort of over a hundred different subjects was used in addition to the roughly 700-subject first cohort. The study combined high-throughput TCR immunosequencing, statistical association of individual TCRs with disease status, and machine learning to predict cytomegalovirus infection status. Alongside the repertoire data, information on donor age, sex, ethnicity and CMV serostatus was compiled. Typing coverage differed by locus: A, B, C, DRB1 and DQB1 were typed in roughly 620-630 donors, DQA1 in about 550, DPA1 in approximately 600, and DPB1 in 400 to 490. General findings and caveats noted by the study authors: The sequencing pipeline was judged likely to have produced a cluster of highly shared sequence variants as a technical artifact. A further reported finding was that TCR beta sequences accurately predicted the HLA-A and HLA-B alleles for most subjects in the first cohort. Only TCR beta chains were sequenced in this cohort, and the absence of alpha or paired-chain data limited detectable features. In both the original and validation cohorts, the classifier was reported to diagnose cytomegalovirus status with high specificity and sensitivity. In the study, around 150 TCR beta chains were listed as associated with cytomegalovirus. A few of the identified cytomegalovirus-associated TCR beta chains were confirmed in vitro to be specific for cytomegalovirus antigens. In a later analysis, several top co-occurrence clusters were reported to appear linked to parvovirus B19, influenza, CMV and Epstein-Barr virus. A later analysis found that HLA-associated TCR beta chains were more clonally expanded and had lower generation probabilities than equally common non-associated chains. Because the 87-base-pair reads could not distinguish some IMGT-functional V segments, including TRBV6-2 and TRBV6-3, those segments were excluded. Because HLA typing was missing for some donors at each locus, association tests included only the typed subset. The earlier analysis of about 600 of the donors excluded 15 to 20 rarely observed V segments, including chromosome 9 orphons, because counts were too low. When HLA alleles, especially DR and DQ, strongly co-occurred, TCR associations were difficult to assign to individual alleles. While some public TCRs were present in many individuals, most TCR sequences turned up only very rarely across donors. Broadly in line with IMGT annotations, most TCR beta V segments showed up in productive rearrangements about 87% or about 30% of the time in an earlier analysis of about 500 of the donors. In a later genetic analysis, a missense DCLRE1C variant was associated with V-gene and J-gene trimming of TCR beta chains, and the association was replicated in an independent cohort. The only immune exposure information available for the cohort was CMV serostatus. In a later analysis, 15,000 to 20,000 TCR beta sequences were associated with specific HLA alleles at a false discovery rate of 0.05. Sequencing depth was assumed to be roughly uniform across donors in the presence/absence analyses, though that assumption may not hold. According to a later analysis, TCR association rates differed among HLA loci, with DRB1 alleles showing the most associated TCRs and HLA-C alleles showing the fewest. The authors suggested that the approach could potentially be extended to other disease states and immunological phenotypes. Correlated functional status among segregating V segments might be attributable to linkage disequilibrium, but an unknown experimental factor could not be ruled out. Compared with the approximately 600-donor mean, donors in an Asian-associated ancestry cluster had fewer N-insertions in productive TCRs, according to a later genetic analysis. In a later analysis, most CMV-associated TCR beta chains were found to appear HLA-restricted, with HLA associations seemingly driven largely by CMV exposure.

The library was built by means of the immunoSEQ multiplex PCR assay. A mixture of 60 forward primers for TCR Vbeta segments and 13 reverse primers for TCR Jbeta segments was used in the multiplex PCR. Amplification of the CDR3 region of rearranged TCR beta genes was performed with a multiplex PCR assay on genomic DNA. The amplified TCR beta libraries were sequenced on the Illumina HiSeq System as 87-base-pair reads. The source study handled its data this way. A later analysis counted some 74 million unique TCR beta chains across the roughly 700 repertoires, and roughly 10 million of these chains were shared by at least two donors. Raw reads were error-corrected and collapsed into unique sequences with a nearest-neighbor algorithm that merged closely related sequences to remove PCR and sequencing errors. Alignment of CDR3 sequences to IMGT reference sequences was used to assign V, D and J gene segments. For a sequence to be retained, a match of at least six nucleotides to both a V gene segment and a J gene segment was required. Rearrangements were called productive when the CDR3 lacked stop codons and stayed in frame with V and J; all others were non-productive. Following IMGT convention, CDR3 was defined as the stretch from the second conserved V-encoded cysteine up to the conserved J-encoded phenylalanine. The earlier analysis of about 640 of the donors excluded any sequence lacking an unambiguous match to a single V gene segment. An earlier analysis of about 590 of the donors classified V segments as functional when productive rearrangements were above 56.7% and as segregating when the standard deviation between donors was above 5%. A statistical classification framework was built for diagnosing cytomegalovirus status from the catalog of TCR beta chain sequences. In a later analysis, TCR nucleotide sequences were compared against IMGT/GENE-DB human TR gene sequences so that V and J genes could be assigned. Using the TCRdist pipeline, a later analysis assigned CDR3 sequences along with most-parsimonious VDJ recombination scenarios. In a later analysis, each TCR beta chain was defined by its CDR3 amino acid sequence together with its V-gene family, and reads lacking a unique V-gene family were excluded. As a way to deal with suspected cross-contamination and a sequencing artifact, a later analysis dropped hundreds of nucleotide sequences that were highly shared and had low generation probability. A later analysis calculated a clonal expansion index for each public chain from normalized within-repertoire ranks of inferred template counts. In a later analysis, generation probabilities were computed with a VDJ recombination model fitted to out-of-frame rearrangements, and the resulting probabilities were checked against IGoR. Hypergeometric tests were used in a later analysis to score TCR-TCR, TCR-HLA and TCR-CMV co-occurrence, with a repertoire-size bias correction applied to the TCR pairs. A later analysis estimated false discovery rates by permuting HLA or CMV assignments 20 times. In a later analysis, co-occurring TCRs were grouped using DBSCAN, with TCRdist sequence similarity added in when clustering inside HLA-allele-positive subsets. Repertoires with fewer than 30,000 or more than 120,000 public chains were left out of co-occurrence clustering, as were five repertoires with anomalous nucleotide sharing. What TCRdb holds here is the immuneACCESS table cut down to in-frame rearrangements. Part of the clones is not present; checked against another copy, under half of the missing clones reflect an unresolved V gene, and the others are unexplained. V, J and clone size derive from that table, while D and trimming were established from the DNA sequence. The sample data list fewer than 85,000 clones, and under 80% of these were observed just once. The biggest ten clones account for over 4.5% of the sample.

Turning to this clone: Its antigen target is currently unknown. It has no much larger one-base neighbor in the sample; base qualities were not kept.

V and J are trimmed by 1 base and 7 bases, and the gene matches miss 7 bases of the junction. Measured from the cysteine to the phenylalanine, the CDR3 is 15 residues long. Solely the CDR3 DNA is kept, with 45 bases framed from the first base. In the germline V gene (reference sequence), CDR1 corresponds to LNHNV and CDR2 to YYDKDF. In total, 630 or so healthy bone marrow donors made up the cohort. Cohort members were all nominally healthy when sampled, although unrecorded immune exposures were likely present. The donor was CMV seropositive and belonged to the group of more than 250 seropositive cohort members. Each donor provided a peripheral blood sample, and peripheral blood mononuclear cells were used for TCR beta sequencing. The Qiagen DNeasy Blood Extraction Kit was used to extract genomic DNA from the blood cell samples.

Sample: PBMCs. The origin of this receptor is a man between 18 and 35 years old in good health and CMV-seropositive. The V gene is TRBV15 and the J gene is TRBJ2-1, with 7 junctional bases fitting TRBD2. CDR3 protein: CATSRGPGAGNEQFF. The DNA reads TGTGCCACCAGCAGAGGGCCGGGAGCGGGGAATGAGCAGTTCTTC.